This TCR beta chain was recovered during a study of T cells in Graves' hyperthyroidism and ophthalmopathy. Across 18 months, stable Graves' hyperthyroidism was marked by no progression to ophthalmopathy. Patients were aged 18 to 65, had disease duration under 2 months, and had newly diagnosed hyperthyroidism. Criteria for exclusion of patients were uncontrolled infection, other autoimmune disease, pregnancy or lactation. Every diagnosis used clinical symptoms, serum thyroxine and TRAb, thyroid ultrasound and orbital computed tomography. TCR beta CDR3 regions were amplified from RNA transcripts. Researchers ran a first-round RT-PCR on the TCR CDR3 using the HTBI primer set. TCRdb re-derived calls from the multiplex PCR reads in MiXCR, one entry per CDR3 protein. Of hundreds of thousands of distinct CDR3 sequences detected, about 15% appear once; the ten largest clones hold roughly a tenth. At least ten counts were recorded for this clonotype.

This TCR was sampled from a woman under 30 with Graves' hyperthyroidism. Sequencing was done on a sample of blood.

CDR3 sequence (DNA): TGTGCCAGCTCTGTGAAGGCGGGGAATCAGCCCCAGCATTTT. Its protein is CASSVKAGNQPQHF. The chain recombines TRBV18 with TRBJ1-5; D unclear. The CDR3 covers 14 residues. CDR1 and CDR2 from the germline V gene are KGHSH and LQKENI. V was pared by 6 bases and J by 4 bases, with 13 bases between.